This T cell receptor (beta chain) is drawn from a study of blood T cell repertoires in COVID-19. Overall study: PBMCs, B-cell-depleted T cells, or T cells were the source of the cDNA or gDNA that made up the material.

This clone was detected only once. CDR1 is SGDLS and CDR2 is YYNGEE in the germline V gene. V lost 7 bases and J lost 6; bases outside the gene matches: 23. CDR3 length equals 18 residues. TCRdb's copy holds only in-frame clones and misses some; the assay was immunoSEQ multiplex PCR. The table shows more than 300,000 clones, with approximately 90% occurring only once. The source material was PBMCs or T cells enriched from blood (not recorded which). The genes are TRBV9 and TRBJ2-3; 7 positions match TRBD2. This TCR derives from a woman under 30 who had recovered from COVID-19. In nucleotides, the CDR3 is TGTGCCAGCGCTCTCCTGCCCCAGTCTAGCGGAAAACGGGATACGCAGTATTTT. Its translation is CASALLPQSSGKRDTQYF.